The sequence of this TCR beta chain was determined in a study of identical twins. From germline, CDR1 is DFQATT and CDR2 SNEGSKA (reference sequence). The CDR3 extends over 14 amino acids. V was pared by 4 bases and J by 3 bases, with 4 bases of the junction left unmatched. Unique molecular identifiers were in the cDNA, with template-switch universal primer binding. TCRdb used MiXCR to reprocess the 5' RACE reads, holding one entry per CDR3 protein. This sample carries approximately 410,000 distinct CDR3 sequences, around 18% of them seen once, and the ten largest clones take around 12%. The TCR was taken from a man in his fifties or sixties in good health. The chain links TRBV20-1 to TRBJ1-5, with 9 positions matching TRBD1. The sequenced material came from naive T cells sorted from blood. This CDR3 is CSATGTGNNQPQHF. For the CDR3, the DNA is TGCAGTGCTACCGGGACAGGGAACAATCAGCCCCAGCATTTT.